One sample yielded the 9 T cell receptor beta chains listed below, sequenced in a study of shared clonotypes between healthy human individuals. Sequenced by immunoSEQ multiplex PCR; TCRdb stores in-frame clones only, minus some. The sample has more than 2,000,000 clones, approximately 95% seen once. The sample taken for sequencing was naive CD4+ T cells from PBMCs. The subset here: CD45RA+ positively selected. All receptors derive from a man younger than 35 in good health. Some clones in this sample may be carry-over from other donors' samples.

The rearrangement links TRBV14 to TRBJ2-1; no definite D call. V was shortened by 5 bases and J by 5 bases, with 4 bases between the two germline ends. Germline CDR1 reads SGHDN; CDR2 reads FVKESK. This CDR3 has 11 residues. CDR3 in amino acids: CASSYHNEQFF. The CDR3 bases are TGTGCCAGCAGCTACCACAATGAGCAGTTCTTC.

The V call is TRBV28, the J call TRBJ2-7; tentatively, D is TRBD2 (6 bases). V was clipped by 9 bases and J by 3 bases, with 15 bases between them. The CDR3 has 13 amino acids. Germline CDR1 MDHEN, CDR2 SYDVKM. The CDR3 bases are TGTGCCAGGGCCCTGGAGGGGATCTACGAGCAGTACTTC. Translated: CARALEGIYEQYF.

The CDR3 DNA follows: TGTGCCAGCAGTATATTGACGGGCCCTGCTGAAGCTTTCTTT. It is translated as CASSILTGPAEAFF. The J gene is TRBJ1-1, the V gene TRBV6-1, with D unclear. This CDR3 has 14 amino acids. CDR1 and CDR2 from the germline V gene are MNHNS and SASEGT. Trimming left V 5 bases short and J 6 bases short, with 16 bases between.

In its sample, this clone was seen once. One end of the junction fails to match germline, which may point to a read error. Other DNA sequences in the same sample also yield this CDR3. The chain employs TRBV28 and TRBJ2-2; D remains unclear. The CDR3 consists of 12 residues. CDR1 and CDR2 from the germline V gene are MDHEN and SYDVKM. The CDR3 is CASSLSSGELFF. CDR3 nucleotide sequence: TGTGCCAGCAGTTTATCCTCCGGCGAGCTGTTTTTT.

The chain is built from TRBV7-2 and TRBJ2-3; 15 bases match TRBD2. The germline V gene has CDR1 SGHTA and CDR2 FQGNSA. With V trimmed by 1 base and J by 9 bases, 5 bases remained unmatched. This CDR3 is 16 amino acids long. The CDR3 is CASSLERTSGRVTQYF. CDR3 DNA: TGTGCCAGCAGCTTAGAGAGGACTAGCGGGAGGGTAACGCAGTATTTT.

The gene calls are TRBV2 and TRBJ2-7; D is perhaps TRBD1 (6 bases). The CDR3 totals 13 residues. Trimming cost V 9 bases and J 3 bases, with 15 bases left between them. Germline CDR1 reads SNHLY; CDR2 reads FYNNEI. Written as DNA, the CDR3 is TGTGCCAGGGGCCAGGGGCAAAGCTACGAGCAGTACTTC. Translating it yields CARGQGQSYEQYF.

Details on this clone: Other DNA sequences of this sample code for an identical CDR3. This sequence joins TRBV7-9 and TRBJ2-7; TRBD2 aligns across 12 bases. This CDR3 is built from 15 residues. The J segment lost 2 bases and the V segment lost 3 bases, leaving 2 bases of the junction unmatched. Germline-derived CDR1 and CDR2 are SEHNR and FQNEAQ (reference sequence). The CDR3 DNA follows: TGTGCCAGCAGCTTCCTAGCGGGAGGGACCTACGAGCAGTACTTC. Translated, it gives CASSFLAGGTYEQYF.

Of note for this clone: In the same sample, other DNA sequences code for this CDR3. The chain carries TRBV5-1 and TRBJ2-5; 7 bases are a match to TRBD1. Germline V gene sequence: CDR1 SGHRS, CDR2 YFSETQ. The ends lost 2 bases at V and 1 base at J; junction bases unmatched: 2. CDR3 size: 14 residues. This CDR3 reads CASSLWTGQETQYF. In DNA, the CDR3 is TGCGCCAGCAGCTTATGGACAGGCCAAGAGACCCAGTACTTC.

V is TRBV2 and J is TRBJ2-1; 13 bases map to TRBD2. The ends lost 0 bases at V and 8 bases at J; junction bases unmatched: 10. CDR3 size: 18 residues. Germline V lookup: CDR1 SNHLY, CDR2 FYNNEI. CDR3 region: CASSEAPPLAGGVHEQFF. The DNA of the CDR3 is TGTGCCAGCAGTGAAGCGCCCCCACTAGCGGGAGGGGTGCATGAGCAGTTCTTC.